Each of the 21 T cell receptor beta chains below was sequenced from the same sample in a study of T cells in localized non-small cell lung cancer. Data came from immunoSEQ multiplex PCR; TCRdb stores just in-frame clones and leaves some out. The sample has around 3,500 clones; roughly 24% are singletons. This specimen was lung tumor tissue, taken before any cancer treatment. These receptors were collected from a woman aged 40 to 75 with stage I lung adenocarcinoma.

This clone was seen just once. The genes are TRBV1 and TRBJ2-1; the D call TRBD2 from the table was never checked on the DNA. TRBV1 is listed as a pseudogene. The CDR3 covers 18 residues. This CDR3 is CASSQEISGGDVYNEQFF. The CDR3 bases are TGCGCCAGCAGCCAAGAGATTTCGGGGGGCGACGTCTACAATGAGCAGTTCTTC.

The chain is built from TRBV29-1 and TRBJ2-4, with TRBD1 matching over 10 bases. CDR3 size: 15 residues. The J segment lost 1 base and the V segment lost 3 bases, leaving 3 bases of the junction unmatched. CDR1 is SQVTM, CDR2 ANQGSEA, per germline. In nucleotides, the CDR3 is TGCAGCGTTGAGTGGGGACAGGGGGCCAAAAACATTCAGTACTTC. It encodes CSVEWGQGAKNIQYF.

This clone is medium-sized by share. This rearrangement joins TRBV23-1 to TRBJ1-2; 12 nucleotides line up with TRBD1. TRBV23-1 has ORF status, its function being uncertain. Trimming took 8 bases from V and 6 from J; bases not matched to a gene: 4. This CDR3 has 13 residues. The CDR3 is CASGTGGGDGYTF. CDR3 sequence (DNA): TGCGCCAGCGGGACAGGGGGCGGAGATGGCTACACCTTC.

This clone was observed a single time. The V and J genes are TRBV18 and TRBJ1-5; no firm D call. Germline assignment: CDR1 KGHSH and CDR2 LQKENI. Trimming stripped 3 bases from V and 2 bases from J, with 14 bases between. The CDR3 spans 16 residues. The DNA of the CDR3 is TGTGCCAGCTCACCCCCCGGAAGGCAGGGCAATCAGCCCCAGCATTTT. Translated: CASSPPGRQGNQPQHF. The entire variable domain, with the rest obtained from reference TRBV18 and TRBJ1-5, is as follows: NAGVMQNPRHLVRRRGQEARLRCSPMKGHSHVYWYRQLPEEGLKFMVYLQKENIIDESGMPKERFSAEFPKEGPSILRIQQVVRGDSAAYFCASSPPGRQGNQPQHFGDGTRLSIL.

The V and J genes are TRBV9 and TRBJ2-5; D remains unclear. In germline, CDR1 is SGDLS, CDR2 YYNGEE. CDR3 length: 12 amino acids. V was clipped by 10 bases and J by 7 bases, with 17 bases between them. CDR3: CASKGTSATQYF. CDR3 sequence (DNA): TGTGCCTCCAAGGGCACGTCGGCGACCCAGTACTTC.

The J gene is TRBJ2-3, the V gene TRBV11-3, with D possibly matching TRBD1 (6 bases). Germline V gene sequence: CDR1 SGHNT, CDR2 YENEEA. The V end lost 5 bases, the J end lost 6 bases, and 24 bases lay between the germline ends. The CDR3 runs 17 residues. CDR3 loop: CASSVRVQGSLVDTQYF. As DNA, the CDR3 is TGTGCCAGCAGCGTTAGGGTACAGGGTTCTTTAGTGGATACGCAGTATTTT.

The CDR3 coding sequence is TGTGCCAGCAGTGGAACTACAGGGGGCGCGGGTTCACCCCTCCACTTT. It encodes CASSGTTGGAGSPLHF. The genes are TRBV6-8 and TRBJ1-6, with 9 bases fitting TRBD1. The CDR3 consists of 16 residues. Germline CDR1 MNHGY, CDR2 SAAAGT. J lost 9 bases, V lost 5 bases, and 11 bases had no gene match.

This clone was counted only a few times. The chain uses TRBV8-2 and TRBJ2-7. TRBV8-2 is a recognized pseudogene. The CDR3 runs to 14 residues. CDR3 sequence: CASRKMGSSYEQYF. CDR3 coding DNA: TGTGCCAGCCGAAAGATGGGTAGCTCCTACGAGCAGTACTTC.

V and J are TRBV6-8 and TRBJ2-1, with D tentatively TRBD2 (6 bases). The CDR3 contains 14 residues. Germline lookup yields CDR1 MNHGY and CDR2 SAAAGT. With 8 bases removed from V and 2 bases from J, the gap between germline ends came to 13 bases. The CDR3 reads CASQGGLTYNEQFF. The CDR3 bases are TGTGCCAGCCAGGGAGGACTAACCTACAATGAGCAGTTCTTC.

This clone was seen more than once but under ten times. This chain uses TRBV6-8 with TRBJ2-7; D uncertain. The CDR3 totals 15 residues. V was trimmed by 6 bases and J by 2 bases, leaving 17 bases between them. Germline assignment: CDR1 MNHGY and CDR2 SAAAGT. The CDR3 here is CASRPLGNSPYEQYF. The CDR3 coding sequence is TGTGCCAGCAGACCCCTAGGGAATTCCCCCTACGAGCAGTACTTC.

V gene TRBV7-1 combines with J gene TRBJ1-2; 10 positions match TRBD1. TRBV7-1 is labeled an ORF, and its function is uncertain. The CDR3 is made up of 14 amino acids. Trimming cost V 3 bases and J 6 bases; bases outside gene matches: 4. The CDR3, as DNA: TGTGCCAGCAGCTCGACAGGGGGCCGGGATGGCTACACCTTC. This gives the protein CASSSTGGRDGYTF.

This clone is deemed medium-sized (0.01 to 0.1%). The genes are TRBV9 and TRBJ1-1, with D unresolved. Germline lookup yields CDR1 SGDLS and CDR2 YYNGEE. V shed 2 bases and J shed 3 bases, with 8 bases lying between them. The CDR3 runs 13 residues. The CDR3 nucleotides read TGTGCCAGCAGCGTTCTCGAGTACACTGAAGCTTTCTTT. Its translation is CASSVLEYTEAFF.

This clone was picked up a small number of times. V and J are TRBV10-3 and TRBJ1-1; D is perhaps TRBD1 (5 bases). This CDR3 has 14 amino acids. Per the germline V gene, CDR1 is ENHRY and CDR2 is SYGVKD. Trimming pared 2 bases from V and 4 bases from J, leaving 11 bases between. The CDR3 DNA sequence: TGTGCCATCAGTGAGGGGGGATGGAGCACTGAAGCTTTCTTT. Amino acids: CAISEGGWSTEAFF.

This clone was seen only once. The chain uses TRBV28 and TRBJ2-7, with 8 bases matching TRBD1. With V trimmed by 4 bases and J by 4 bases, 6 bases remained unmatched. The germline V gene has CDR1 MDHEN and CDR2 SYDVKM. The CDR3 is 14 residues long. CDR3 residues: CASSWGQAGYEQYF. CDR3 in DNA: TGTGCCAGCAGTTGGGGACAGGCAGGGTACGAGCAGTACTTC.

In its sample, this clone was seen a few times. This chain links TRBV6-8 with TRBJ1-3; 7 bases agree with TRBD1. This CDR3 is built from 15 residues. After removal of 3 bases from V and 2 bases from J, the junction contained 4 bases not matched to a gene. CDR1 is MNHGY, CDR2 SAAAGT, per germline. The CDR3, as DNA: TGTGCCAGCAGTTATTTTCAGGGGGCTGGAAACACCATATATTTT. This gives the protein CASSYFQGAGNTIYF.

The rearrangement uses TRBV6-8 and TRBJ2-4; unclear D gene. Per germline, CDR1 MNHGY and CDR2 SAAAGT. The CDR3 contains 12 residues. The V end was cut by 0 bases, the J end by 9 bases, with 6 bases between. This CDR3 is CASSYSLGIQYF. The CDR3 DNA is TGTGCCAGCAGTTACTCTCTGGGCATTCAGTACTTC.

The CDR3 spells CASSLPGRPNEKLFF. The DNA of the CDR3 is TGTGCCAGCAGCCTACCGGGACGCCCTAATGAAAAACTGTTTTTT. The chain has TRBV6-8 and TRBJ1-4; tentatively, D is TRBD1 (5 bases). V lost 6 bases and J 3 bases, leaving 14 bases between the germline ends. CDR1 and CDR2 from the germline V gene are MNHGY and SAAAGT. CDR3 length equals 15 residues.

The chain uses TRBV11-3 and TRBJ1-2; D is possibly TRBD1 (5 bases). The length of the CDR3 is 17 residues. Germline CDR1 is SGHNT and CDR2 is YENEEA. The germline V and J ends were trimmed by 3 bases and 0 bases, with 17 bases remaining between them. CDR3 loop: CASSLESDSFPNYGYTF. CDR3 nucleotide sequence: TGTGCCAGCAGCTTGGAGTCCGACAGTTTTCCTAACTATGGCTACACCTTC.

The CDR3 reads CASSLMGAGEAEQFF. For the CDR3, the DNA is TGTGCCAGCAGCTTAATGGGGGCAGGGGAGGCTGAGCAGTTCTTC. The V and J genes are TRBV11-3 and TRBJ2-1; D is tentatively TRBD1 or TRBD2 (6 bases each). Trimming took off 2 bases at V and 9 bases at J, with 17 bases between the two ends. CDR3 size: 15 residues. Germline V gene lookup returns CDR1 SGHNT and CDR2 YENEEA.

Only a few counts were recorded for this clone. The rearrangement links TRBV1 to TRBJ2-3; the table names TRBD2, a call not compared with the DNA. TRBV1 counts as a pseudogene. The CDR3 loop spans 17 amino acids. The CDR3 sequence: CASSRSGVSGGTDTQYF. For the CDR3, the DNA is TGCGCCAGCAGCCGGTCAGGGGTTAGCGGGGGTACAGATACGCAGTATTTT.

The chain has TRBV19 and TRBJ1-2; D is undetermined. There are 17 residues in the CDR3. Germline V gives CDR1 LNHDA, CDR2 SQIVND (reference sequence). Trimming took 3 bases from V and 4 from J, leaving 21 bases between them. CDR3 amino acids: CASSIVWEVEAFYGYTF. The CDR3 DNA reads TGTGCCAGTAGTATCGTGTGGGAGGTGGAAGCTTTCTATGGCTACACCTTC.